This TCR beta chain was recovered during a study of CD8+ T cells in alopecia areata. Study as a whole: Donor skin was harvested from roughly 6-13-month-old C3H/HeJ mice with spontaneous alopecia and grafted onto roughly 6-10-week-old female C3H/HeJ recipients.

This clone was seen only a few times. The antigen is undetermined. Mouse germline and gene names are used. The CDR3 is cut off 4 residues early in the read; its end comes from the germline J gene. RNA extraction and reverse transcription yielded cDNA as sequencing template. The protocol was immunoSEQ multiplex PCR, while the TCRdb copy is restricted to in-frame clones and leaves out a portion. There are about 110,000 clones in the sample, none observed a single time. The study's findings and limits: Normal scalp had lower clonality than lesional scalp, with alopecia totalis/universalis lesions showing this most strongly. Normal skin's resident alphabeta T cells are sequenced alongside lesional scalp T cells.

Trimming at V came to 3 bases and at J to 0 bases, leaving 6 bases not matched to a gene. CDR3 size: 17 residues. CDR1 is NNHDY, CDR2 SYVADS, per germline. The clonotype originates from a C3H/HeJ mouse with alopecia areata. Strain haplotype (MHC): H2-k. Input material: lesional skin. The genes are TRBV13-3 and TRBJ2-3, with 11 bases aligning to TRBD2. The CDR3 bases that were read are TGTGCCAGCAGTGGAACTGGGGGGGCCACTAGTGCAGAA. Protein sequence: CASSGTGGATSAE. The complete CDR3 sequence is CASSGTGGATSAETLYF.